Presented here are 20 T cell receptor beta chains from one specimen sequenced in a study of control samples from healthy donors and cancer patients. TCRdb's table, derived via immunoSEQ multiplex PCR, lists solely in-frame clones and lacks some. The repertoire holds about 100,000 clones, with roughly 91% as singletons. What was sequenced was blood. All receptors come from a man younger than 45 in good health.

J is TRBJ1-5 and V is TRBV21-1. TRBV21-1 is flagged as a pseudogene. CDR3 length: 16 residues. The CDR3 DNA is TGTGCCAGCAGCCAAAGGCTAGAGGGGAGCAATCAGCCCCAGCATTTT. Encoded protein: CASSQRLEGSNQPQHF.

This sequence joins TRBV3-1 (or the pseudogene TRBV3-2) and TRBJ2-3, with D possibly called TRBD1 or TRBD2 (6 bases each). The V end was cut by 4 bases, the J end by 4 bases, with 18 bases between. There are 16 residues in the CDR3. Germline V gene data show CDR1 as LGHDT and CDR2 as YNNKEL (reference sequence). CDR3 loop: CASSRRSLGGSDTQYF. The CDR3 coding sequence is TGTGCCAGCAGCCGGAGATCTTTAGGGGGGTCAGATACGCAGTATTTT.

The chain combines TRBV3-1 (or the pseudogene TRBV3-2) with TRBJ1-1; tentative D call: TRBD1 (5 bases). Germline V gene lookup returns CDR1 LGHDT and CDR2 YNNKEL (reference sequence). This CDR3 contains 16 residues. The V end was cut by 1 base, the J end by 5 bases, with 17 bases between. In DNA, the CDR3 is TGTGCCAGCAGCCAAGTTGGGGGGGAGGCACGGACTGAAGCTTTCTTT. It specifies CASSQVGGEARTEAFF.

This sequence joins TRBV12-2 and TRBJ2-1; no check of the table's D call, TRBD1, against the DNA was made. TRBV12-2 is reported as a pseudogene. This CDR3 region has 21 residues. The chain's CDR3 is CASRSPGGRDRDKSGGNEQFF. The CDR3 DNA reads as TGTGCAAGTCGCTCCCCCGGGGGTCGGGACAGGGACAAGTCTGGGGGGAATGAGCAGTTCTTC.

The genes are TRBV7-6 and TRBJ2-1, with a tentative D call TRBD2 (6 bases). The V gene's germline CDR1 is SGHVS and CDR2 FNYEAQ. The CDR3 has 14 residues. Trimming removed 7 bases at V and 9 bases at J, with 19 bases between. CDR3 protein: CASNTRGLSREQFF. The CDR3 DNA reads TGTGCCAGCAACACTCGGGGGTTAAGTCGTGAGCAGTTCTTC.

CDR3 protein: CASSALGQDLYGYTF. The CDR3 coding sequence is TGTGCCAGCAGTGCCCTCGGACAGGACCTCTATGGCTACACCTTC. This rearrangement joins TRBV28 to TRBJ1-2; 7 bases are shared with TRBD1. V shed 5 bases and J 4 bases; nucleotides not matched to a gene: 10. The length of the CDR3 is 15 residues. Germline V gene sequence: CDR1 MDHEN, CDR2 SYDVKM.

CDR3 nucleotides: TGTGCTAGTGGTTTGGGTTTAGGACAGCAAGAGACCCAGTACTTC. Its translation: CASGLGLGQQETQYF. V usage is TRBV12-5 and J usage is TRBJ2-5, with D perhaps matching TRBD1 (6 bases). The CDR3 loop spans 15 amino acids. CDR1 is LGHNT and CDR2 is FRNRAP in the germline V gene. V was cut by 1 base and J by 2 bases, with 11 bases left in between.

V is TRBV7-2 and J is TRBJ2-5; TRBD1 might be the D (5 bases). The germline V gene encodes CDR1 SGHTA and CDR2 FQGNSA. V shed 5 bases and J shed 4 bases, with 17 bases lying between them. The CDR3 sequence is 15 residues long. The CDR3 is CASSPPGRGGETQYF. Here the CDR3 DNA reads TGTGCCAGCAGCCCCCCGGGTAGGGGTGGAGAGACCCAGTACTTC.

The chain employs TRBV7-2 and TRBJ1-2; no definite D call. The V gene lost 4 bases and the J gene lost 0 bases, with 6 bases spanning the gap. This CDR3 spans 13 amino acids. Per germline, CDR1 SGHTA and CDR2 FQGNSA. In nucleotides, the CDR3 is TGTGCCAGCAGCTCGGTAGCTAACTATGGCTACACCTTC. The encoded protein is CASSSVANYGYTF.

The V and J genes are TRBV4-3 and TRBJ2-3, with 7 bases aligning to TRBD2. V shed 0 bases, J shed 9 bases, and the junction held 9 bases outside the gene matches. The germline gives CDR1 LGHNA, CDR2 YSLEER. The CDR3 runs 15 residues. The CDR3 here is CASSQEGGSLATQYF. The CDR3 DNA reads TGCGCCAGCAGCCAAGAGGGCGGGAGTCTCGCGACGCAGTATTTT.

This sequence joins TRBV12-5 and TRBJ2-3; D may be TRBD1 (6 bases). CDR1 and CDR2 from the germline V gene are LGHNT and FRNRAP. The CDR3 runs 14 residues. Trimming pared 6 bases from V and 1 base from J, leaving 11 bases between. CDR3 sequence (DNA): TGTGCTAGTGGAACAGGGTGGGGCACAGATACGCAGTATTTT. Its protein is CASGTGWGTDTQYF.

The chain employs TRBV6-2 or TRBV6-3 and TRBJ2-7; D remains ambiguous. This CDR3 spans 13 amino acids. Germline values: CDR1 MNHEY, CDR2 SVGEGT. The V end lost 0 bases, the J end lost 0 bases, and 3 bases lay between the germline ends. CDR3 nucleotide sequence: TGTGCCAGCAGTTACTCGGACTCCTACGAGCAGTACTTC. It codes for CASSYSDSYEQYF.

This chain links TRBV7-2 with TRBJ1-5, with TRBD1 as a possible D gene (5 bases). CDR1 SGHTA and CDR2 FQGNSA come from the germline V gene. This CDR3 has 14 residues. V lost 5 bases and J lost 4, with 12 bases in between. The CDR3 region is CASSHRQTNQPQHF. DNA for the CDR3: TGTGCCAGCAGCCACCGACAGACAAATCAGCCCCAGCATTTT. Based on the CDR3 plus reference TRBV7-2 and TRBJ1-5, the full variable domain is GAGVSQSPSNKVTEKGKDVELRCDPISGHTALYWYRQSLGQGLEFLIYFQGNSAPDKSGLPSDRFSAERTGGSVSTLTIQRTQQEDSAVYLCASSHRQTNQPQHFGDGTRLSIL.

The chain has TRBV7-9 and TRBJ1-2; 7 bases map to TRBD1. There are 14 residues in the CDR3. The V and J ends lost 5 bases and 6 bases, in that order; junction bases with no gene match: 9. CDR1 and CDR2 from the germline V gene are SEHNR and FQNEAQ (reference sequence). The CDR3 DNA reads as TGTGCCAGCAGCCCACAAGGACAGGACGATGGCTACACCTTC. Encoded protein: CASSPQGQDDGYTF. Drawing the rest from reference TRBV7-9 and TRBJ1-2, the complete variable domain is DTGVSQNPRHKITKRGQNVTFRCDPISEHNRLYWYRQTLGQGPEFLTYFQNEAQLEKSRLLSDRFSAERPKGSFSTLEIQRTEQGDSAMYLCASSPQGQDDGYTFGSGTRLTVV.

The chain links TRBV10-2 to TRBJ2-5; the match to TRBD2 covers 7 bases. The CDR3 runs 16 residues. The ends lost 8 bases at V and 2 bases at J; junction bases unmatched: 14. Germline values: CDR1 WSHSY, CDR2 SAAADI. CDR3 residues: CASRPPVASGQETQYF. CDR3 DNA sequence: TGCGCCAGCCGACCGCCGGTTGCTAGCGGTCAAGAGACCCAGTACTTC.

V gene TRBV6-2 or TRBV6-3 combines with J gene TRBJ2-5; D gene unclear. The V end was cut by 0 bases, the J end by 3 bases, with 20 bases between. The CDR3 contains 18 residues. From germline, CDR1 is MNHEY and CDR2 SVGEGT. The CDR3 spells CASSYSTFLTPGKETQYF. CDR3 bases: TGTGCCAGCAGTTACTCTACATTCCTGACCCCCGGTAAAGAGACCCAGTACTTC.

The CDR3 protein is CASSATQGSNQPQHF. The CDR3 DNA reads as TGTGCCAGTAGTGCGACACAGGGGAGCAATCAGCCCCAGCATTTT. The chain carries TRBV19 and TRBJ1-5, with 7 bases that match TRBD1. Germline V lookup: CDR1 LNHDA, CDR2 SQIVND (reference sequence). V was clipped by 5 bases and J by 1 base; unmatched bases: 5. This CDR3 is 15 amino acids long.

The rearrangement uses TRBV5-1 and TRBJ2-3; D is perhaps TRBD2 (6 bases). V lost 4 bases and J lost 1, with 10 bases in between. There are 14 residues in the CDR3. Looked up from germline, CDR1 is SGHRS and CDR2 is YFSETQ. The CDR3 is CASSHTSRTDTQYF. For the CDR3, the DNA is TGCGCCAGCAGCCATACTAGCCGCACAGATACGCAGTATTTT.

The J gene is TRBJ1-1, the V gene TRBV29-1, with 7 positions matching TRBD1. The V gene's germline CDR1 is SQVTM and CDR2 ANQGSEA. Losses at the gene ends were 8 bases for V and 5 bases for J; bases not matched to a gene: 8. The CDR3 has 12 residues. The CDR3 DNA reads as TGCAGCATACAGCAGGGGGGGACTGAAGCTTTCTTT. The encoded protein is CSIQQGGTEAFF.

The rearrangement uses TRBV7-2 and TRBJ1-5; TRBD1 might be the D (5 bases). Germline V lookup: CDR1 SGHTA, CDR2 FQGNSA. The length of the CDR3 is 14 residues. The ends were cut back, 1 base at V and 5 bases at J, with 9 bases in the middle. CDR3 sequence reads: CASSLGRDHQPQHF. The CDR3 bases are TGTGCCAGCAGCTTAGGCAGGGACCATCAGCCCCAGCATTTT.